This T cell receptor (beta chain) was identified in a study of neurological immune-mediated disorders. V was trimmed by 4 bases and J by 8 bases, leaving 15 bases between them. Germline V gene lookup returns CDR1 SGHTA and CDR2 FQGNSA. This CDR3 is built from 14 residues. Synthesis of cDNA used 5'RACE (with 10-nucleotide random UMIs). TCRdb used MiXCR to reprocess the 5' RACE reads, holding one entry per CDR3 protein. The sample records 30,000 to 40,000 distinct CDR3 sequences, around 7.8% being singletons. Study conclusions and caveats: The study found the most TCR clonal expansion in HTLV-1-associated myelopathy and the least in multiple sclerosis, below healthy controls. Expanded clones shared no CDR3 amino acid sequences across subjects, suggesting private repertoires in all groups.

This clonotype was recorded many times. Its antigen remains unknown. The sequence derives from a middle-aged woman in good health. The specimen was PBMCs. The rearrangement uses TRBV7-2 and TRBJ2-1, with a weak D call TRBD2 (6 bases). Here the CDR3 DNA reads TGTGCCAGCAGCTCAGTCGGGAGTTGGGATGAGCAGTTCTTC. It is translated as CASSSVGSWDEQFF. Together with reference TRBV7-2 and TRBJ2-1, the CDR3 gives the full variable domain: GAGVSQSPSNKVTEKGKDVELRCDPISGHTALYWYRQSLGQGLEFLIYFQGNSAPDKSGLPSDRFSAERTGGSVSTLTIQRTQQEDSAVYLCASSSVGSWDEQFFGPGTRLTVL.